The 25 T cell receptor beta chains in this list originate from one sample, sequenced in a study of control samples from healthy donors and cancer patients. Here immunoSEQ multiplex PCR was the method, and the copy in TCRdb shows in-frame clones only, minus some. The data show 100,000 to 150,000 clones, about nine tenths seen once. Sequencing used blood. Every receptor here comes from a man in his late teens or twenties in good health.

The rearrangement joins TRBV5-1 to TRBJ1-2; D gene ambiguous. Germline-derived CDR1 and CDR2 are SGHRS and YFSETQ. V was cut by 2 bases and J by 6 bases, with 23 bases left in between. The CDR3 covers 17 residues. This CDR3 is CASSFLPVAVVEDGYTF. As DNA, the CDR3 is TGCGCCAGCAGCTTTCTGCCCGTCGCTGTTGTTGAGGATGGCTACACCTTC.

This sequence joins TRBV6-5 and TRBJ2-1, with D possibly TRBD2 on 6 matching bases. V was clipped by 4 bases and J by 7 bases, with 14 bases between them. Per germline, CDR1 MNHEY and CDR2 SVGAGI. The CDR3 runs to 14 residues. The CDR3, as DNA: TGTGCCAGCAGTTCCGATGGGGGGTGGAATGAGCAGTTCTTC. Translating it yields CASSSDGGWNEQFF.

The chain uses TRBV15 and TRBJ1-5, with D uncertain. The germline V gene has CDR1 LNHNV and CDR2 YYDKDF (reference sequence). The CDR3 contains 12 residues. Between the trimmed V and J ends, which lost 0 bases and 3 bases, there was a span of 0 bases. CDR3 region: CATSRDNQPQHF. DNA for the CDR3: TGTGCCACCAGCAGAGACAATCAGCCCCAGCATTTT.

This sequence joins TRBV6-5 and TRBJ2-7; 8 bases fit TRBD1. The CDR3 runs 15 residues. Trimming took 5 bases from V and 5 from J; bases not matched to a gene: 11. The germline CDR1 and CDR2 sequences are MNHEY and SVGAGI. CDR3 residues: CASSPAMTGVHEQYF. CDR3 coding DNA: TGTGCCAGCAGTCCCGCCATGACAGGGGTCCACGAGCAGTACTTC.

The chain couples TRBV2 to TRBJ1-3; D unresolved. Germline CDR1 and CDR2: SNHLY and FYNNEI. Trimming shortened V by 4 bases and J by 1 base, and 8 bases separated the two germline ends. The CDR3 consists of 14 residues. This chain's CDR3 is CASSGPQSGNTIYF. CDR3 DNA: TGTGCCAGCAGTGGGCCCCAATCTGGAAACACCATATATTTT. The whole variable domain, filled in from reference TRBV2 and TRBJ1-3, reads EPEVTQTPSHQVTQMGQEVILRCVPISNHLYFYWYRQILGQKVEFLVSFYNNEISEKSEIFDDQFSVERPDGSNFTLKIRSTKLEDSAMYFCASSGPQSGNTIYFGEGSWLTVV.

This chain uses TRBV30 with TRBJ1-2; D is perhaps TRBD1 (6 bases). Trimming cost V 5 bases and J 7 bases, with 20 bases left between them. The CDR3 spans 14 residues. Germline V gives CDR1 GTSNPN, CDR2 SVGIG (reference sequence). The DNA for the CDR3 is TGTGCCTGGGTGCCTTGGGGGGGCGCGGGTGGCTACACCTTC. Translated: CAWVPWGGAGGYTF.

This chain joins TRBV5-1 and TRBJ1-1; the D gene is possibly TRBD1 (6 bases). Germline V gene sequence: CDR1 SGHRS, CDR2 YFSETQ. The V and J ends lost 0 bases and 5 bases respectively, with 14 bases between them. The CDR3 extends over 15 amino acids. CDR3 coding DNA: TGCGCCAGCAGCTTGGAGGGCAGGGGACGTACTGAAGCTTTCTTT. Encoded protein: CASSLEGRGRTEAFF. Full variable domain (remainder filled in from reference TRBV5-1 and TRBJ1-1): KAGVTQTPRYLIKTRGQQVTLSCSPISGHRSVSWYQQTPGQGLQFLFEYFSETQRNKGNFPGRFSGRQFSNSRSEMNVSTLELGDSALYLCASSLEGRGRTEAFFGQGTRLTVV.

This CDR3 reads CASSSGTYTYEQYF. CDR3 sequence (DNA): TGCGCCAGCAGTTCCGGGACCTATACCTACGAGCAGTACTTC. J is TRBJ2-7 and V is TRBV5-1; perhaps D is TRBD1 or TRBD2 (5 bases each). The CDR3 runs to 14 residues. The germline V gene encodes CDR1 SGHRS and CDR2 YFSETQ. Trimming shortened V by 5 bases and J by 2 bases, and 14 bases separated the two germline ends. Combining the CDR3 with reference TRBV5-1 and TRBJ2-7 gives the whole variable domain KAGVTQTPRYLIKTRGQQVTLSCSPISGHRSVSWYQQTPGQGLQFLFEYFSETQRNKGNFPGRFSGRQFSNSRSEMNVSTLELGDSALYLCASSSGTYTYEQYFGPGTRLTVT.

V is TRBV5-1 and J is TRBJ2-1, with a tentative D call TRBD2 (5 bases). The CDR3 consists of 15 residues. V gave up 0 bases and J gave up 3 bases, with 10 bases separating them. Germline V CDR1 and CDR2: SGHRS, YFSETQ. For the CDR3, the DNA is TGCGCCAGCAGCTTGGAGAGCGGAGACTACAATGAGCAGTTCTTC. Protein product: CASSLESGDYNEQFF. The whole variable domain, remainder taken from reference TRBV5-1 and TRBJ2-1, is KAGVTQTPRYLIKTRGQQVTLSCSPISGHRSVSWYQQTPGQGLQFLFEYFSETQRNKGNFPGRFSGRQFSNSRSEMNVSTLELGDSALYLCASSLESGDYNEQFFGPGTRLTVL.

This clone was seen just once. The CDR3 spells CASSIRSQGVGANYGYTF. The CDR3 DNA sequence: TGTGCCAGTAGTATTCGCTCCCAGGGGGTTGGGGCTAACTATGGCTACACCTTC. The V and J genes are TRBV19 and TRBJ1-2; 7 positions match TRBD1. This CDR3 has 18 amino acids. The ends lost 3 bases at V and 0 bases at J; junction bases unmatched: 13. Germline values: CDR1 LNHDA, CDR2 SQIVND (reference sequence).

The chain has TRBV30 and TRBJ2-1; 13 nucleotides agree with TRBD2. The V gene's germline CDR1 is GTSNPN and CDR2 SVGIG (reference sequence). Losses at the gene ends were 4 bases for V and 6 bases for J; bases not matched to a gene: 6. This CDR3 has 15 residues. CDR3 protein: CAWKNRLAGGNEQFF. The CDR3 DNA reads as TGTGCCTGGAAAAATCGACTAGCGGGAGGCAATGAGCAGTTCTTC.

The J gene is TRBJ2-1, the V gene TRBV5-1; 14 nucleotides match TRBD2. The CDR3 is 16 residues long. Germline V CDR1 and CDR2: SGHRS, YFSETQ. Losses at the gene ends were 4 bases for V and 4 bases for J; bases not matched to a gene: 4. CDR3 nucleotides: TGCGCCAGCAGCCCGGGACTAGCGGGGGATTACAATGAGCAGTTCTTC. Translated: CASSPGLAGDYNEQFF.

V usage is TRBV19 and J usage is TRBJ1-2; no reliable D call. The germline V gene has CDR1 LNHDA and CDR2 SQIVND (reference sequence). The CDR3 totals 13 residues. V lost 6 bases and J 5 bases, leaving 13 bases between the germline ends. For the CDR3, the DNA is TGTGCCAGTAGACGAGAGGATCTTTATGGCTACACCTTC. This codes for CASRREDLYGYTF.

The chain carries TRBV18 and TRBJ2-3, with D perhaps TRBD1 or TRBD2 (5 bases each). The CDR3 is 14 amino acids. Germline V gives CDR1 KGHSH, CDR2 LQKENI. Trimming left V 3 bases short and J 3 bases short, with 10 bases between. The CDR3 nucleotides read TGTGCCAGCTCACCTCGGGACGTGACAGATACGCAGTATTTT. Translated: CASSPRDVTDTQYF.

The V and J genes are TRBV4-1 and TRBJ1-6, with D possibly matching TRBD1 (5 bases). This CDR3 comprises 18 residues. CDR1 MGHRA and CDR2 YSYEKL come from the germline V gene. With 0 bases removed from V and 5 bases from J, the gap between germline ends came to 17 bases. The CDR3 sequence is CASSQEPTGGPNNSPLHF. The CDR3 nucleotides are TGCGCCAGCAGCCAAGAACCAACTGGGGGACCGAATAATTCACCCCTCCACTTT.

This clone has just one count. The chain carries TRBV6-2 or TRBV6-3 and TRBJ2-2; 13 bases map to TRBD2. CDR1 is MNHEY and CDR2 is SVGEGT in the germline V gene. V trimming: 4 bases; J trimming: 5 bases; junction bases outside the gene matches: 13. The CDR3 spans 19 residues. CDR3 loop: CASSFLGLAGVVVTGELFF. CDR3 DNA: TGTGCCAGCAGTTTCCTAGGACTAGCGGGAGTGGTTGTAACCGGGGAGCTGTTTTTT.

The chain combines TRBV28 with TRBJ2-7; TRBD1 aligns across 11 bases. There are 15 residues in the CDR3. Unmatched junction bases numbered 8, after V lost 7 bases and J lost 3 bases. CDR1 MDHEN and CDR2 SYDVKM come from the germline V gene. CDR3 amino acids: CASTSGTGGFYEQYF. The DNA for the CDR3 is TGTGCCAGCACCTCTGGGACAGGGGGTTTCTACGAGCAGTACTTC.

V usage is TRBV3-1 (or the pseudogene TRBV3-2) and J usage is TRBJ1-5; D not resolved. CDR3 length: 13 residues. CDR1 and CDR2 from the germline V gene are LGHDT and YNNKEL (reference sequence). V shed 1 base and J shed 7 bases, with 8 bases lying between them. The DNA of the CDR3 is TGTGCCAGCAGCCAAGGGGATAGGCAGCCCCAGCATTTT. This codes for CASSQGDRQPQHF.

The sample holds a few counts of this clone. The V gene is TRBV12-3 or TRBV12-4, the J gene TRBJ2-7; the D is unclear. The CDR3 spans 12 residues. The V gene lost 6 bases and the J gene lost 1 base, with 7 bases spanning the gap. The DNA of the CDR3 is TGTGCCAGCAGCCCCGGGTCCTACGAGCAGTACTTC. As protein: CASSPGSYEQYF.

The chain recombines TRBV30 with TRBJ2-3, with 8 nucleotides matching TRBD1. The CDR3 sequence is 15 residues long. V shed 1 base, J shed 4 bases, and the junction held 7 bases outside the gene matches. The germline V gene encodes CDR1 GTSNPN and CDR2 SVGIG (reference sequence). The CDR3 DNA reads as TGTGCCTGGAGTGGTCTGGACAGGGCGGCAGATACGCAGTATTTT. Its translation is CAWSGLDRAADTQYF. The complete variable domain, with remaining parts taken from reference TRBV30 and TRBJ2-3, reads SQTIHQWPATLVQPVGSPLSLECTVEGTSNPNLYWYRQAAGRGLQLLFYSVGIGQISSEVPQNLSASRPQDRQFILSSKKLLLSDSGFYLCAWSGLDRAADTQYFGPGTRLTVL.

The chain couples TRBV3-1 (or the pseudogene TRBV3-2) to TRBJ2-5; the match to TRBD2 covers 11 bases. CDR1 is LGHDT, CDR2 YNNKEL, per germline (reference sequence). V gave up 2 bases and J gave up 2 bases; unmatched junction bases: 4. This CDR3 contains 16 residues. The chain's CDR3 is CASSQLSSGGQETQYF. In nucleotides, the CDR3 is TGTGCCAGCAGCCAATTGTCTAGCGGGGGGCAAGAGACCCAGTACTTC.

The chain employs TRBV7-9 and TRBJ2-1; 11 bases match TRBD2. V was clipped by 3 bases and J by 4 bases; unmatched bases: 8. The CDR3 runs to 17 residues. Germline CDR1 SEHNR, CDR2 FQNEAQ (reference sequence). CDR3 sequence: CASSFRVSSGGYNEQFF. The CDR3 DNA sequence: TGTGCCAGCAGCTTCCGGGTGTCTAGCGGGGGGTACAATGAGCAGTTCTTC. The whole variable domain, filled in from reference TRBV7-9 and TRBJ2-1, reads DTGVSQNPRHKITKRGQNVTFRCDPISEHNRLYWYRQTLGQGPEFLTYFQNEAQLEKSRLLSDRFSAERPKGSFSTLEIQRTEQGDSAMYLCASSFRVSSGGYNEQFFGPGTRLTVL.

This sequence joins TRBV6-5 and TRBJ2-1, with 10 bases matching TRBD2. Trimming removed 7 bases from V and 10 bases from J; junction bases left unmatched: 10. The CDR3 has 14 amino acids. CDR1 MNHEY and CDR2 SVGAGI come from the germline V gene. CDR3 nucleotides: TGTGCCAGCACCTCAGCGGGAGGGCCTAGGGAGCAGTTCTTC. It is translated as CASTSAGGPREQFF.

The table lists this clone with a count of one. CDR3 coding DNA: TGTGCCTGGAGGGGCTGGGTTGGGAGGGCTAACTATGGCTACACCTTC. It is translated as CAWRGWVGRANYGYTF. The genes are TRBV30 and TRBJ1-2, with no clear D. This CDR3 has 16 amino acids. Trimming took 3 bases from V and 0 from J, leaving 17 bases between them. Per germline, CDR1 GTSNPN and CDR2 SVGIG (reference sequence).

The chain has TRBV23-1 and TRBJ1-1, with D unclear. TRBV23-1 belongs to the ORF category, with a function that is uncertain. This CDR3 is built from 15 residues. V gave up 5 bases and J gave up 1 base, with 14 bases separating them. CDR3 in amino acids: CASSIIYGRNTEAFF. The DNA for the CDR3 is TGCGCCAGCAGTATCATATACGGGCGGAACACTGAAGCTTTCTTT.